Detailed here is one T cell receptor beta chain. The antigen is undetermined. These data belong to a study of T cells expressing NK-cell markers. Across the whole study: Sorted CD3+CD56+NKG2C+, CD3+CD56+NKG2C- and CD3+CD56-NKG2C+ T cells supplied TCR beta repertoires.

Whole-study findings and limits: Dominant NKG2C+ clonotypes in a handful of donors made up roughly 1.0-8% of CD8+ T cells. It was still unclear whether expanded NKG2C+ T cell clones were HCMV specific.

TCRdb reprocessed the 5' RACE reads; each CDR3 protein has one entry and no DNA is given. Here the sample table reports about 260,000 distinct CDR3 sequences. Per germline, CDR1 SNHLY and CDR2 FYNNEI. This CDR3 contains 11 residues. What was sequenced was blood T cells: a sorted CD56 or NKG2C T cell subset, CD4+ or CD8+ T cells, or bulk PBMC T cells (not recorded which). This chain links TRBV2 with TRBJ1-2. This receptor was identified in a woman aged 18 to 75 in good health. This chain's CDR3 is CASTVIYGYTF.